The present T cell receptor beta chain was sequenced within a study of T cell responses to AZD1222 COVID-19 vaccine. The germline V and J ends were trimmed by 2 bases and 4 bases, with 5 bases remaining between them. This CDR3 is 12 amino acids long. Germline V CDR1 and CDR2: SGHVS, FQNEAQ. Worth noting for this clone: Its antigen is not known.

Study-level points and caveats: Most donors were white British, females outnumbered males, and clonal diversity was possibly underestimated.

Produced via immunoSEQ multiplex PCR; TCRdb's table is partial and in-frame only. The data hold roughly 34,000 clones, with 85% to 90% observed a single time. The receptor was derived from an adult in good health. This sample comprised peripheral blood, obtained on day 0 of AZD1222 vaccination. This rearrangement joins TRBV7-8 to TRBJ1-2; D is undetermined. This CDR3 reads CASSLSGYGYTF. As DNA, the CDR3 is TGTGCCAGCAGCTTATCGGGCTATGGCTACACCTTC.